These 18 T cell receptor beta chains were sequenced from one sample in a study of blood T cells in healthy people across ages. Alongside a J-beta primer mix, a sample-barcoded 5' primer served in a second PCR lasting about 7 to 12 cycles. TCRdb redid the calling of the 5' RACE reads with MiXCR, one entry per CDR3 protein. The sample contains approximately 690,000 distinct CDR3 sequences, roughly 50% of which appear only once. The source material was blood. Every receptor here comes from a man in his fifties or sixties in good health.

The V gene is TRBV6-6, the J gene TRBJ2-1; 10 bases align to TRBD2. The CDR3 runs 15 residues. V shed 7 bases, J shed 7 bases, and the junction held 10 bases outside the gene matches. Germline CDR1 MNHNY, CDR2 SVGAGI (reference sequence). CDR3 sequence reads: CASILERGGRNEQFF. The CDR3 DNA reads TGTGCCAGCATCTTGGAGCGGGGGGGCCGGAATGAGCAGTTCTTC.

This clonotype showed up just a few times. This chain uses TRBV9 with TRBJ1-2, with 10 bases lining up with TRBD1. CDR1 is SGDLS, CDR2 YYNGEE, per germline. The trim removed 3 bases at V and 9 bases at J, leaving 11 bases unmatched. This CDR3 is 15 amino acids long. CDR3 nucleotides: TGTGCCAGCAGCGAGAGGGGAGGGACAGGGGACCGCTACACCTTC. This codes for CASSERGGTGDRYTF.

The gene calls are TRBV5-5 and TRBJ2-3; D call uncertain. V lost 0 bases to trimming and J lost 5 bases, with 4 bases between them. The V gene's germline CDR1 is SGHKS and CDR2 YYEKEE (reference sequence). CDR3 length: 12 amino acids. The CDR3 protein is CASSLAIDTQYF. In DNA, the CDR3 is TGTGCCAGCAGCTTGGCCATAGATACGCAGTATTTT.

For the CDR3, the DNA is TGTGCCAGCAGCCAACCGGGACAGTCCTACAATGAGCAGTTCTTC. Translating it yields CASSQPGQSYNEQFF. The genes are TRBV7-9 and TRBJ2-1, with 7 bases lining up with TRBD1. The CDR3 covers 15 residues. Trimming cost V 5 bases and J 1 base; bases outside gene matches: 5. Germline V CDR1 and CDR2: SEHNR, FQNEAQ (reference sequence).

This CDR3 reads CSARDSGDTGGNQPQHF. CDR3 coding DNA: TGCAGTGCTAGAGATTCGGGGGATACAGGGGGGAATCAGCCCCAGCATTTT. The chain carries TRBV20-1 and TRBJ1-5, with 8 bases that match TRBD1. Germline CDR1 reads DFQATT; CDR2 reads SNEGSKA (reference sequence). The V segment lost 0 bases and the J segment 4 bases; nucleotides outside the gene matches: 11. CDR3 length: 17 amino acids.

The chain is built from TRBV20-1 and TRBJ2-4; D is possibly TRBD1 (6 bases). The end of the DNA is better explained by TRBJ2-7, so the J call may be wrong. CDR1 is DFQATT, CDR2 SNEGSKA, per germline (reference sequence). The CDR3 extends over 13 amino acids. CDR3 sequence (DNA): TGCAGTGCTAGTACAGGGCGCTCCTACGAGCAGTACTTC. Translating gives CSASTGRSYEQYF.

This chain uses TRBV29-1 with TRBJ2-3; D might be TRBD1 (5 bases). Germline CDR1 and CDR2: SQVTM and ANQGSEA. The V gene lost 6 bases and the J gene lost 2 bases, with 12 bases spanning the gap. This CDR3 contains 13 residues. The CDR3 reads CSVSGLVTDTQYF. The CDR3, as DNA: TGCAGCGTCTCAGGGTTGGTCACAGATACGCAGTATTTT.

The chain combines TRBV6-5 with TRBJ2-3; possibly TRBD1 or TRBD2 for D (5 bases each). The CDR3 runs 15 residues. Between the trimmed V and J ends, which lost 6 bases and 8 bases, there was a span of 21 bases. Germline V gives CDR1 MNHEY, CDR2 SVGAGI. CDR3 loop: CASSPLTDERGTQYF. DNA for the CDR3: TGTGCCAGCAGCCCCCTAACCGACGAGAGGGGTACGCAGTATTTT.

This clonotype was detected a few times. V gene TRBV2 combines with J gene TRBJ2-7, with D uncertain. Trimming removed 3 bases from V and 3 bases from J, with 12 bases in between. The CDR3 covers 14 residues. Per the germline V gene, CDR1 is SNHLY and CDR2 is FYNNEI. The DNA of the CDR3 is TGTGCCAGCAGTGAGGGCTGGAACATCTACGAGCAGTACTTC. Translation: CASSEGWNIYEQYF. Full variable domain (rest looked up from reference TRBV2 and TRBJ2-7): EPEVTQTPSHQVTQMGQEVILRCVPISNHLYFYWYRQILGQKVEFLVSFYNNEISEKSEIFDDQFSVERPDGSNFTLKIRSTKLEDSAMYFCASSEGWNIYEQYFGPGTRLTVT.

The rearrangement uses TRBV5-1 and TRBJ2-1; 7 bases are a match to TRBD1. The germline V gene has CDR1 SGHRS and CDR2 YFSETQ. The CDR3 has 13 amino acids. J lost 9 bases, V lost 2 bases, and 5 bases had no gene match. The CDR3 loop is CASSFERGLEQFF. The CDR3 coding sequence is TGCGCCAGCAGCTTCGAAAGGGGGCTTGAGCAGTTCTTC.

This chain uses TRBV20-1 with TRBJ2-7; TRBD2 aligns across 8 bases. TRBJ2-5 explains the end of the DNA better; the J call may be wrong. The CDR3 loop spans 15 amino acids. The germline V gene has CDR1 DFQATT and CDR2 SNEGSKA (reference sequence). CDR3: CSAISRRGDGETQYF. Here the CDR3 DNA reads TGCAGTGCTATCTCTCGGCGGGGGGACGGGGAGACCCAGTACTTC.

The chain employs TRBV5-4 and TRBJ2-7; the D gene is possibly TRBD1 (6 bases). With the DNA end fitting TRBJ2-5 better, the J assignment may be wrong. CDR3 size: 17 residues. In germline, CDR1 is SGHNT, CDR2 YYREEE (reference sequence). The CDR3 DNA reads TGTGCCAGCAGACCCTACAGGGAACGGGGAAGGGGAGAGACCCAGTACTTC. Translated, it gives CASRPYRERGRGETQYF.

About this clonotype itself: Being one base from a much bigger clone, this may be a read error. The gene calls are TRBV6-5 and TRBJ1-6; D might be TRBD1 (6 bases). Germline CDR1 is MNHEY and CDR2 is SVGAGI. The CDR3 is 15 amino acids. The CDR3 DNA sequence: TGTGCCAGCAACTCGGGGGGCTTGGATAATTTACCCCTCCACTTT. It translates to CASNSGGLDNLPLHF.

The V gene is TRBV27, the J gene TRBJ2-5; 9 nucleotides line up with TRBD2. This CDR3 region has 17 residues. V gave up 3 bases and J gave up 1 base; unmatched junction bases: 9. Germline CDR1 MNHEY, CDR2 SMNVEV (reference sequence). DNA of the CDR3: TGTGCCAGCAGTTTTGGCCCTAGCGGGGCTCGCCAAGAGACCCAGTACTTC. Translation gives CASSFGPSGARQETQYF.

This chain links TRBV9 with TRBJ2-5, with D perhaps being TRBD1 or TRBD2 (6 bases each). The V gene's germline CDR1 is SGDLS and CDR2 YYNGEE. V lost 1 base, J lost 1 base, and 11 bases lay in between. The CDR3 length is 15 residues. CDR3 amino acids: CASSVTGRPQETQYF. The CDR3 nucleotides read TGTGCCAGCAGCGTAACAGGGAGGCCCCAAGAGACCCAGTACTTC.

This CDR3 is CASSLVQGASWTDTQYF. The CDR3 region has the DNA TGCGCCAGCAGCTTGGTACAGGGGGCAAGTTGGACAGATACGCAGTATTTT. This chain links TRBV5-1 with TRBJ2-3, with 9 bases aligning to TRBD1. CDR3 length: 17 residues. CDR1 is SGHRS and CDR2 is YFSETQ in the germline V gene. The V gene end was trimmed by 0 bases and the J gene end by 3 bases; junction bases not matched to a gene: 8.

The V call is TRBV20-1, the J call TRBJ1-1, with D perhaps TRBD1 (6 bases). The CDR3 runs to 14 residues. Germline V lookup: CDR1 DFQATT, CDR2 SNEGSKA (reference sequence). V lost 5 bases, J lost 5 bases, and 18 bases lay in between. DNA for the CDR3: TGCAGTGCTGAAGGCAGGGGTATAGGGACTGAAGCTTTCTTT. Translated, it gives CSAEGRGIGTEAFF.

The chain is built from TRBV4-2 and TRBJ2-1, with a possible D match to TRBD1 (6 bases). This CDR3 has 17 residues. The germline CDR1 and CDR2 sequences are LGHNA and YNFKEQ. The germline V and J ends were trimmed by 1 base and 2 bases, with 15 bases remaining between them. CDR3 region: CASSQVSGAPTYNEQFF. The CDR3 DNA is TGTGCCAGCAGCCAAGTATCAGGGGCACCAACCTACAATGAGCAGTTCTTC.